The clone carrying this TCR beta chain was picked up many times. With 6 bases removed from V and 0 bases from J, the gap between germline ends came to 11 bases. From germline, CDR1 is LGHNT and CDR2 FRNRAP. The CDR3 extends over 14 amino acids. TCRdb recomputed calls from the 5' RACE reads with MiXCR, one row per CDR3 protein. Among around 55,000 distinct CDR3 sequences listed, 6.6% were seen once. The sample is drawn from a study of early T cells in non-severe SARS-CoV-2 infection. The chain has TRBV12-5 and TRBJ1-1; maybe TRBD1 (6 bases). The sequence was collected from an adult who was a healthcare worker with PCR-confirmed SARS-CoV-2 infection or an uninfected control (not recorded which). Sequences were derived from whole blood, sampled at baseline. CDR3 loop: CASGDTGMNTEAFF. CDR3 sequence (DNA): TGTGCTAGTGGAGATACAGGGATGAACACTGAAGCTTTCTTT. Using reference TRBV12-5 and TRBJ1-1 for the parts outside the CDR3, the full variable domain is DARVTQTPRHKVTEMGQEVTMRCQPILGHNTVFWYRQTMMQGLELLAYFRNRAPLDDSGMPKDRFSAEMPDATLATLKIQPSEPRDSAVYFCASGDTGMNTEAFFGQGTRLTVV.